This entry is about one TCR beta chain. The antigen is not known. TCRdb re-derived calls from the 5' RACE reads in MiXCR, one entry per CDR3 protein. The table lists roughly 1.6 million distinct CDR3 sequences, under 35% of them singletons. The sample comes from a study of identical twins. Overall study results and limits: Where beta out-of-frame sequences were concerned, excess twin sharing was weaker. Cross-sectional statistics, not tracking of the same donors, supported the conclusions. Reduced insertions were recorded for abundant cord blood beta clonotypes, with no such pattern in memory repertoires.

Only healthy Caucasians were enrolled as donors. The CDR3 sequence is 12 residues long. The junction had 6 bases not matched to a gene; V was cut back by 4 bases and J by 8 bases. Germline values: CDR1 DFQATT, CDR2 SNEGSKA (reference sequence). V and J are TRBV20-1 and TRBJ1-2; 8 bases are a match to TRBD1. The specimen sequenced was cord blood. The source is a newborn girl in good health. The CDR3: CSAIDRGEGYTF. The CDR3 DNA is TGCAGTGCTATCGACAGGGGAGAAGGCTACACCTTC.